This is a list of T cell receptor beta chains from one sample in a study of beta chain features in type 1 diabetes. The repertoire was sequenced with immunoSEQ multiplex PCR; TCRdb's copy has only in-frame clones and lacks some. This table holds roughly 500,000 clones, roughly 31% found once. What was sequenced was naive CD4+ T cells from blood. Receptor source: a man aged 18 to 30 in good health. Both conserved end residues are part of each CDR3. Each record gives: CDR3 length, V gene, J gene, D gene, clone size, CDR3 DNA, CDR3 protein. The D gene is left open where the match is weak. A row's size may be missing; if present it is once, few, many or a size class.

>14|TRBV30|TRBJ1-4|-|-
TGTGCCTGGAGAATCGGGGATTTAGGAGACAAACTGTTTTTT
CAWRIGDLGDKLFF
>12|TRBV7-9|TRBJ1-5|-|few
TGTGCCAGCAGCTTACCAAGTCAGCCCCAGCATTTT
CASSLPSQPQHF
>15|TRBV10-3|TRBJ2-7|TRBD1|few
TGTGCCATCAGGAGAGGAGGGACAGGGGATTACGAGCAGTACTTC
CAIRRGGTGDYEQYF
>18|TRBV28|TRBJ2-1|-|few
TGTGCCAGCCGCGTGCGGGGTAAGGCGCTGAGCTCCTACAATGAGCAGTTCTTC
CASRVRGKALSSYNEQFF
>15|TRBV9|TRBJ2-1|TRBD2|few
TGTGCCAGCAGCGTAGCGGGAGGGGGTTACAATGAGCAGTTCTTC
CASSVAGGGYNEQFF
>13|TRBV29-1|TRBJ1-3|-|few
TGCAGCGTTGGTCCGGGGTCTGGAAACACCATATATTTT
CSVGPGSGNTIYF
>14|TRBV28|TRBJ2-1|TRBD2|-
TGTGCCAGCAGTTGGGGACTAGTCAACAATGAGCAGTTCTTC
CASSWGLVNNEQFF
>14|TRBV30|TRBJ2-3|-|-
TGTGCCTGGAGTACTAGCTTGGGCACAGATACGCAGTATTTT
CAWSTSLGTDTQYF
>16|TRBV4-1|TRBJ2-1|-|-
TGCGCCAGCAGCCAACCGACGGCTAGCTCCTACAATGAGCAGTTCTTC
CASSQPTASSYNEQFF
>15|TRBV19|TRBJ2-5|-|-
TGTGCCAGTAGTACCTCCCGCGGGACGGTAGAGACCCAGTACTTC
CASSTSRGTVETQYF
>12|TRBV30|TRBJ1-2|-|few
TGTGCCTGGAGCCGGGGCAACTATGGCTACACCTTC
CAWSRGNYGYTF
>15|TRBV9|TRBJ2-5|-|-
TGTGCCAGCAGCGTAGGCGTCGGGCTGTCGGGGACCCAGTACTTC
CASSVGVGLSGTQYF
>15|TRBV19|TRBJ2-1|-|-
TGTGCCAGTAGTCCAGCAGGGCTAGGGAGGAATGAGCAGTTCTTC
CASSPAGLGRNEQFF
>17|TRBV4-2|TRBJ2-2|TRBD1|-
TGTGCCAGCAGCCAAGACCCCAGGGGGCGGAACACCGGGGAGCTGTTTTTT
CASSQDPRGRNTGELFF
>15|TRBV10-3|TRBJ2-2|-|few
TGTGCCATCAAGACGGGAGACTTGAACACCGGGGAGCTGTTTTTT
CAIKTGDLNTGELFF
>15|TRBV10-3|TRBJ2-1|TRBD1|-
TGTGCCATCAGGCCCGGGACAGGGCCCTACAATGAGCAGTTCTTC
CAIRPGTGPYNEQFF
>15|TRBV11-2|TRBJ2-5|TRBD1|-
TGTGCCAGCAGCTTCGGGACAGGGCAGCAAGAGACCCAGTACTTC
CASSFGTGQQETQYF
>12|TRBV2|TRBJ2-7|-|-
TGTGCCAGTCGGAAGGAGGGTCTAGAGCAGTACTTC
CASRKEGLEQYF
>14|TRBV7-2|TRBJ2-5|-|-
TGTGCCAGCAGCAACCCGGGGCCCTCAGAGACCCAGTACTTC
CASSNPGPSETQYF
>14|TRBV30|TRBJ2-7|-|-
TGTGCCTGGAGTACCGGGCTAGAGGGGGACGAGCAGTACTTC
CAWSTGLEGDEQYF
>12|TRBV5-1|TRBJ2-7|-|-
TGCGCCAGCAGCTTGGTTTCGGGCGAGCAGTACTTC
CASSLVSGEQYF
>14|TRBV5-1|TRBJ1-1|-|few
TGCGCCAGCAGCGTCGGGACACTGAACACTGAAGCTTTCTTT
CASSVGTLNTEAFF
>14|TRBV9|TRBJ2-5|-|-
TGTGCCAGCAGCGTACTGGTTTCTCAAGAGACCCAGTACTTC
CASSVLVSQETQYF
>13|TRBV30|TRBJ1-2|-|few
TGTGCCTGGAGTGTACAGCGGGGTTATGGCTACACCTTC
CAWSVQRGYGYTF
>13|TRBV7-9|TRBJ1-1|-|-
TGTGCCAGCAGCTCTCGAGGGGACACTGAAGCTTTCTTT
CASSSRGDTEAFF
>16|TRBV19|TRBJ2-3|TRBD1|-
TGTGCCAGTAGTAGCGGTCCCGGACAGGGCGCAGATACGCAGTATTTT
CASSSGPGQGADTQYF
>17|TRBV7-8|TRBJ2-3|TRBD2|-
TGTGCCAGCAGCTTGGGGCCGCAGCGGGGCAGCACAGATACGCAGTATTTT
CASSLGPQRGSTDTQYF
>14|TRBV4-3|TRBJ1-1|-|-
TGCGCCAGCAGCCAAGAAGGGATGAACACTGAAGCTTTCTTT
CASSQEGMNTEAFF
>14|TRBV7-8|TRBJ2-3|-|-
TGTGCCAGCAGCTTAGTTCGTAGGGGAGATACGCAGTATTTT
CASSLVRRGDTQYF
>16|TRBV10-3|TRBJ2-6|-|-
TGTGCCACCCGACAGGTCCCGGAGTCTGGGGCCAACGTCCTGACTTTC
CATRQVPESGANVLTF
>14|TRBV30|TRBJ2-3|TRBD2|-
TGTGCCTGTCCGGGACTAGGGCTCACAGATACGCAGTATTTT
CACPGLGLTDTQYF
>15|TRBV28|TRBJ1-5|TRBD1|-
TGTGCCAGCAGTTCGGGACAGCCTTTCAATCAGCCCCAGCATTTT
CASSSGQPFNQPQHF
>14|TRBV4-3|TRBJ2-3|-|few
TGCGCCAGCAGCCAAATACAGGGTACAGATACGCAGTATTTT
CASSQIQGTDTQYF
>15|TRBV30|TRBJ2-3|TRBD1|few
TGTGCCTGGAGTGCGGGGACAGCTAGCACAGATACGCAGTATTTT
CAWSAGTASTDTQYF
>13|TRBV11-2|TRBJ2-7|TRBD1|few
TGTGCCAGCATCATGACAGGGGCCTACGAGCAGTACTTC
CASIMTGAYEQYF
>14|TRBV6-6|TRBJ2-4|-|-
TGTGCCAGCAGAGGGCCTCCTCGGGAAAACATTCAGTACTTC
CASRGPPRENIQYF
>10|TRBV20-1|TRBJ2-5|-|few
TGCAGTGCTAGAGCGGAGACCCAGTACTTC
CSARAETQYF
>15|TRBV4-1|TRBJ2-7|-|few
TGCGCCAGCAAGGCCGTCATTCCGGGAAGCTACGAGCAGTACTTC
CASKAVIPGSYEQYF
>16|TRBV30|TRBJ1-3|-|-
TGTGCCTGGAGCCCCGGGGGGGCACACTCTGGAAACACCATATATTTT
CAWSPGGAHSGNTIYF
>14|TRBV2|TRBJ2-5|TRBD1|-
TGTGCCAGCAGTGCCCGACAGGGTACAGAGACCCAGTACTTC
CASSARQGTETQYF
>13|TRBV4-3|TRBJ2-1|-|few
TGCGCCAGCAGCCAAAGTCCCTACAATGAGCAGTTCTTC
CASSQSPYNEQFF
>17|TRBV7-9|TRBJ2-3|TRBD2|-
TGTGCCAGCAGCTTAGGGAGTGCTAGCGGCAGCACAGATACGCAGTATTTT
CASSLGSASGSTDTQYF
>13|TRBV7-9|TRBJ2-7|-|few
TGTGCCAGCAGCGAGGAGGTGATCTACGAGCAGTACTTC
CASSEEVIYEQYF
>15|TRBV30|TRBJ1-5|-|few
TGTGCCTGGAGTCCCGACAGAGATAGCAATCAGCCCCAGCATTTT
CAWSPDRDSNQPQHF
>13|TRBV30|TRBJ1-1|-|few
TGTGCCGGTCGGGCCAATTGGAACACTGAAGCTTTCTTT
CAGRANWNTEAFF